These 24 T cell receptor beta chains originate from one sample sequenced in a study of cytomegalovirus exposure and HLA in healthy donors. The PCR contained 60 Vbeta and 13 Jbeta primers. Some clones are missing from TCRdb's copy, which holds only in-frame ones; the method was immunoSEQ multiplex PCR. This table has some 170,000 clones, roughly four fifths appearing once. Sequencing was done on a sample of PBMCs. All receptors derive from a man in his forties or fifties in good health and CMV-seropositive.

As regards this clone: Other nucleotide sequences from this sample produce the same CDR3. In nucleotides, the CDR3 is TGTGCCAGCAGCTTGGTAGCGGGAGGAGATACGCAGTATTTT. Amino acids: CASSLVAGGDTQYF. This chain connects TRBV7-2 to TRBJ2-3, with 10 bases matching TRBD2. Trimming at V came to 3 bases and at J to 5 bases, leaving 2 bases not matched to a gene. Per germline, CDR1 SGHTA and CDR2 FQGNSA. The CDR3 totals 14 residues.

The rearrangement joins TRBV10-3 to TRBJ1-2, with 8 bases that match TRBD1. The CDR3 totals 14 residues. The V gene end was trimmed by 10 bases and the J gene end by 5 bases; junction bases not matched to a gene: 12. The germline V gene has CDR1 ENHRY and CDR2 SYGVKD. DNA for the CDR3: TGTGCCACTAATCAGGGGGCGAATTTTTATGGCTACACCTTC. The encoded protein is CATNQGANFYGYTF.

The chain combines TRBV12-5 with TRBJ2-3; 8 bases are shared with TRBD1. CDR3 length equals 17 residues. After removal of 1 base from V and 6 bases from J, the junction contained 12 bases not matched to a gene. The germline V gene has CDR1 LGHNT and CDR2 FRNRAP. The DNA of the CDR3 is TGTGCTAGTGGTTTGGACCGAGGGGACAGGTCGGGGGATACGCAGTATTTT. This sequence encodes CASGLDRGDRSGDTQYF.

Turning to this clone: The CDR3 carries no conserved terminal phenylalanine or tryptophan, so it likely arises from a read error. The V and J genes are TRBV9 and TRBJ2-3; possible D gene TRBD2, 7 bases. Trimming removed 6 bases from V and 1 base from J, with 15 bases in between. This CDR3 is 15 amino acids long. Germline lookup yields CDR1 SGDLS and CDR2 YYNGEE. This chain's CDR3 is CASTLGGQGTDTQYL. The DNA of the CDR3 is TGTGCCAGCACGCTGGGGGGGCAGGGCACAGATACGCAGTATCTT.

The V gene is TRBV27, the J gene TRBJ2-1, with 8 bases identical to TRBD1. This CDR3 region has 13 residues. Germline CDR1 is MNHEY and CDR2 is SMNVEV (reference sequence). Losses at the gene ends were 6 bases for V and 7 bases for J; bases not matched to a gene: 5. CDR3 sequence: CASRGQGRNEQFF. The CDR3, as DNA: TGTGCCAGCAGAGGACAGGGTCGAAATGAGCAGTTCTTC.

The gene calls are TRBV5-6 and TRBJ2-3; 10 positions match TRBD2. Germline V gives CDR1 SGHDT, CDR2 YYEEEE. CDR3 size: 17 residues. Trimming removed 4 bases from V and 5 bases from J; junction bases left unmatched: 13. The CDR3 sequence: CASSASLSGGALDTQYF. The CDR3 nucleotides are TGTGCCAGCAGCGCCTCCCTGAGCGGGGGGGCCCTAGATACGCAGTATTTT.

The J gene is TRBJ2-7, the V gene TRBV25-1; D not certain. Trimming took off 5 bases at V and 1 base at J, with 12 bases between the two ends. This CDR3 contains 14 residues. Germline V gene lookup returns CDR1 MGHDK and CDR2 SYGVNS. CDR3 DNA sequence: TGTGCCAGCAGTTTTAAAAGCTTATCCTACGAGCAGTACTTC. Translated: CASSFKSLSYEQYF.

Here the CDR3 reads CASSLYGGNYGYTF. The CDR3 DNA reads as TGTGCCAGCAGCTTATACGGAGGAAACTATGGCTACACCTTC. The chain links TRBV7-8 to TRBJ1-2; D ambiguous. The ends were cut back, 2 bases at V and 2 bases at J, with 9 bases in the middle. Germline lookup yields CDR1 SGHVS and CDR2 FQNEAQ. The CDR3 runs 14 residues.

V gene TRBV29-1 combines with J gene TRBJ2-1; tentatively, D is TRBD2 (7 bases). Germline V gives CDR1 SQVTM, CDR2 ANQGSEA. The length of the CDR3 is 11 residues. The ends were cut back, 3 bases at V and 13 bases at J, with 13 bases in the middle. CDR3 protein: CSVDGRGDQFF. Written as DNA, the CDR3 is TGCAGCGTTGATGGGAGGGGGGATCAGTTCTTC.

DNA for the CDR3: TGTGCCGGCGACGATCGGACAGCGGGAGTTGAAGAGACCCAGTACTTC. Translated, it gives CAGDDRTAGVEETQYF. This rearrangement joins TRBV28 to TRBJ2-5; the match to TRBD2 covers 8 bases. The V and J ends lost 11 bases and 3 bases, in that order; junction bases with no gene match: 17. The CDR3 length is 16 residues. CDR1 and CDR2 (germline): MDHEN, SYDVKM. The full variable domain, completed using reference TRBV28 and TRBJ2-5, is DVKVTQSSRYLVKRTGEKVFLECVQDMDHENMFWYRQDPGLGLRLIYFSYDVKMKEKGDIPEGYSVSREKKERFSLILESASTNQTSMYLCAGDDRTAGVEETQYFGPGTRLLVL.

This clone was seen a few times. The V call is TRBV18, the J call TRBJ2-3, with D possibly matching TRBD1 (6 bases). Looked up from germline, CDR1 is KGHSH and CDR2 is LQKENI. The germline V and J ends were trimmed by 3 bases and 0 bases, with 16 bases remaining between them. The CDR3 sequence is 17 residues long. CDR3 nucleotides: TGTGCCAGCTCACCTAGACCAGGGGCCGACAGCACAGATACGCAGTATTTT. This sequence encodes CASSPRPGADSTDTQYF.

The rearrangement uses TRBV19 and TRBJ2-3; 9 nucleotides match TRBD1. The CDR3 covers 15 residues. V was clipped by 7 bases and J by 0 bases; unmatched bases: 5. Germline loops: CDR1 LNHDA, CDR2 SQIVND (reference sequence). For the CDR3, the DNA is TGTGCCAGTAAGGGGACAGGGACTAGCACAGATACGCAGTATTTT. Protein sequence: CASKGTGTSTDTQYF.

This clone came up once. This rearrangement joins TRBV19 to TRBJ1-5, with D possibly matching TRBD1 (5 bases). CDR1 is LNHDA and CDR2 is SQIVND in the germline V gene (reference sequence). V lost 7 bases to trimming and J lost 5 bases, with 12 bases between them. The CDR3 loop spans 13 amino acids. The CDR3 loop reads CASTTGPDQPQHF. The CDR3 coding sequence is TGTGCCAGTACTACAGGTCCGGATCAGCCCCAGCATTTT.

This chain links TRBV28 with TRBJ1-2; 9 bases line up with TRBD1. V dropped 5 bases and J dropped 3; count of bases not matched to a gene: 7. CDR1 and CDR2 (germline): MDHEN, SYDVKM. The CDR3 sequence is 15 residues long. The CDR3 region is CASSPPGQGDYGYTF. For the CDR3, the DNA is TGTGCCAGCAGTCCTCCGGGACAGGGCGACTATGGCTACACCTTC.

The genes are TRBV12-5 and TRBJ2-7; TRBD1 matches 10 bases. The CDR3 is 14 residues long. Germline-derived CDR1 and CDR2 are LGHNT and FRNRAP. V was clipped by 5 bases and J by 11 bases; unmatched bases: 12. Here the CDR3 DNA reads TGTGCTAGTGGTCCCGACGGGGGACAGGGGTTGAAGTACTTC. It is translated as CASGPDGGQGLKYF.

Written as DNA, the CDR3 is TGTGCCAGCAGCCCCGGGACACAGAACACCGGGGAGCTGTTTTTT. Its protein is CASSPGTQNTGELFF. The chain couples TRBV5-4 to TRBJ2-2; perhaps TRBD1 as D (6 bases). V dropped 4 bases and J dropped 1 base, with 11 bases sitting between them. CDR3 length equals 15 residues. Per the germline V gene, CDR1 is SGHNT and CDR2 is YYREEE (reference sequence).

This clone has more than one count but fewer than ten. The chain recombines TRBV5-6 with TRBJ2-7; 10 bases agree with TRBD1. Germline lookup yields CDR1 SGHDT and CDR2 YYEEEE. The CDR3 has 13 residues. J lost 5 bases, V lost 4 bases, and 3 bases had no gene match. CDR3 amino acids: CASSRGQGNEQYF. The CDR3 bases are TGTGCCAGCAGCCGGGGACAGGGGAACGAGCAGTACTTC.

This chain connects TRBV19 to TRBJ2-6; weak D call: TRBD1 (6 bases). The CDR3 spans 16 residues. The germline V gene encodes CDR1 LNHDA and CDR2 SQIVND (reference sequence). V was cut by 7 bases and J by 4 bases, with 17 bases left in between. The CDR3 bases are TGTGCCAGTAAAAAGGGGGATTCATCCGGGGCCAACGTCCTGACTTTC. Translating it yields CASKKGDSSGANVLTF.

The chain combines TRBV5-1 with TRBJ1-1; 7 positions match TRBD1. Per germline, CDR1 SGHRS and CDR2 YFSETQ. The CDR3 runs 15 residues. Losses at the gene ends were 2 bases for V and 5 bases for J; bases not matched to a gene: 9. The CDR3 sequence is CASSFRTGRGTEAFF. CDR3 nucleotide sequence: TGCGCCAGCAGCTTCCGGACAGGCCGAGGAACTGAAGCTTTCTTT. The full variable domain, rest sourced from reference TRBV5-1 and TRBJ1-1, is KAGVTQTPRYLIKTRGQQVTLSCSPISGHRSVSWYQQTPGQGLQFLFEYFSETQRNKGNFPGRFSGRQFSNSRSEMNVSTLELGDSALYLCASSFRTGRGTEAFFGQGTRLTVV.

The gene calls are TRBV27 and TRBJ2-3; 8 bases agree with TRBD1. This CDR3 comprises 15 residues. V was clipped by 3 bases and J by 4 bases; unmatched bases: 6. CDR1 and CDR2 from the germline V gene are MNHEY and SMNVEV (reference sequence). CDR3 sequence: CASSLTGEWADTQYF. The CDR3 coding sequence is TGTGCCAGCAGTTTGACAGGGGAGTGGGCAGATACGCAGTATTTT.

The gene calls are TRBV5-5 and TRBJ1-4; no firm D call. CDR1 SGHKS and CDR2 YYEKEE come from the germline V gene (reference sequence). Trimming left V 0 bases short and J 0 bases short, with 6 bases between. The CDR3 contains 15 residues. CDR3 sequence: CASSLAVATNEKLFF. The DNA for the CDR3 is TGTGCCAGCAGCTTGGCAGTTGCAACTAATGAAAAACTGTTTTTT.

The V gene is TRBV28, the J gene TRBJ1-6; 8 nucleotides line up with TRBD1. Germline CDR1 reads MDHEN; CDR2 reads SYDVKM. This CDR3 region has 16 residues. Trimming cost V 3 bases and J 3 bases; bases outside gene matches: 4. In nucleotides, the CDR3 is TGTGCCAGCAGTTTCAGGGGGCGTATCTATAATTCACCCCTCCACTTT. It encodes CASSFRGRIYNSPLHF.

This chain connects TRBV27 to TRBJ1-2, with D unclear. CDR3 length: 14 amino acids. With 5 bases removed from V and 0 bases from J, the gap between germline ends came to 10 bases. Per the germline V gene, CDR1 is MNHEY and CDR2 is SMNVEV (reference sequence). As DNA, the CDR3 is TGTGCCAGCAGTCCGAGGTCACCTAACTATGGCTACACCTTC. Translation gives CASSPRSPNYGYTF.

V is TRBV6-1 and J is TRBJ2-5; D possibly corresponds to TRBD2 (5 bases). V dropped 7 bases and J dropped 1 base, with 7 bases sitting between them. The CDR3 totals 12 residues. Germline V gene sequence: CDR1 MNHNS, CDR2 SASEGT. CDR3 nucleotide sequence: TGTGCCAGCACGGGGATCCAAGAGACCCAGTACTTC. It translates to CASTGIQETQYF.